The next 25 T cell receptor beta chains were all read from a single sample in a study of response to subunit inactivated influenza vaccine. TCRdb reprocessed the RT-PCR reads with MiXCR, giving one entry per CDR3 protein. Among some 570,000 distinct CDR3 sequences listed, approximately 10% were seen once. A further study also used this sample, focusing on T cells expressing NK-cell markers. From that report: With UMIs, 5'RACE template switching was used to make TCR beta cDNA.

The sequences come from PBMCs from blood, collected on the day of vaccination. These receptor sequences come from a man aged 45-65 years who received an inactivated influenza vaccine.

CDR3 amino acids: CASSRTSGGSANTGELFF. The CDR3 DNA is TGTGCCAGCAGCCGGACTAGCGGGGGGTCCGCGAACACCGGGGAGCTGTTTTTT. The V call is TRBV11-1, the J call TRBJ2-2, with TRBD2 matching over 14 bases. With 5 bases clipped from V and 0 bases from J, the junction kept 5 bases outside the gene matches. Germline V lookup: CDR1 SGHAT, CDR2 FQDESV (reference sequence). The CDR3 runs to 18 residues.

The CDR3 sequence is CAWSVRDRGNTGELFF. CDR3 sequence (DNA): TGTGCCTGGAGTGTAAGGGACAGGGGTAACACCGGGGAGCTGTTTTTT. This chain uses TRBV30 with TRBJ2-2; TRBD1 agrees at 10 bases. V lost 0 bases, J lost 2 bases, and 3 bases stayed unmatched. CDR3 size: 16 residues. In germline, CDR1 is GTSNPN, CDR2 SVGIG (reference sequence).

Ten or more counts support this clonotype. The chain couples TRBV7-9 to TRBJ2-1; D is undetermined. Germline V gives CDR1 SEHNR, CDR2 FQNEAQ (reference sequence). The CDR3 totals 16 residues. V was trimmed by 5 bases and J by 0 bases, leaving 14 bases between them. The chain's CDR3 is CASSADIRSSYNEQFF. DNA for the CDR3: TGTGCCAGCAGCGCCGACATTAGAAGCTCCTACAATGAGCAGTTCTTC.

This clonotype was found many times. The rearrangement links TRBV5-1 to TRBJ2-1; D may be TRBD1 (6 bases). The CDR3 consists of 17 residues. V was cut by 4 bases and J by 6 bases, with 23 bases left in between. Per germline, CDR1 SGHRS and CDR2 YFSETQ. CDR3: CASSIRQAPGLLNEQFF. CDR3 sequence (DNA): TGCGCCAGCAGCATACGACAGGCGCCGGGGCTCCTCAATGAGCAGTTCTTC.

V gene TRBV6-2 or TRBV6-3 combines with J gene TRBJ2-5; D is perhaps TRBD2 (6 bases). Germline lookup yields CDR1 MNHEY and CDR2 SVGEGT. Trimming cost V 6 bases and J 2 bases, with 13 bases left between them. This CDR3 is 14 amino acids long. The chain's CDR3 is CASRETGRQETQYF. The CDR3 coding sequence is TGTGCCAGCAGGGAGACCGGGAGACAAGAGACCCAGTACTTC.

The chain combines TRBV12-3 or TRBV12-4 with TRBJ1-4, with TRBD1 identical over 9 bases. The CDR3 is 14 amino acids. V shed 5 bases, J shed 10 bases, and the junction held 8 bases outside the gene matches. The CDR3 bases are TGTGCCAGCAGTCTTCGGACAGGGGAAGGAAAACTGTTTTTT. Its protein is CASSLRTGEGKLFF.

This clonotype appeared a few times. The chain is built from TRBV6-5 and TRBJ2-4; no clear D gene. The V end was cut by 0 bases, the J end by 1 base, with 13 bases between. Per germline, CDR1 MNHEY and CDR2 SVGAGI. The CDR3 sequence is 17 residues long. In DNA, the CDR3 is TGTGCCAGCAGTTACTCGTATTTGGCAACGGCCAAAAACATTCAGTACTTC. Translating it yields CASSYSYLATAKNIQYF.

The sample holds many counts of this clonotype. The rearrangement joins TRBV4-3 to TRBJ2-7; D is ambiguous. This CDR3 is 13 amino acids long. V was pared by 3 bases and J by 5 bases, with 11 bases between. Per germline, CDR1 LGHNA and CDR2 YSLEER. The CDR3 nucleotides read TGCGCCAGCAGCCAGTGGGGTTTCCACGAGCAGTACTTC. Residues: CASSQWGFHEQYF.

This clonotype was observed a handful of times. The chain links TRBV5-4 to TRBJ2-7; D not resolved. The germline V and J ends were trimmed by 4 bases and 2 bases, with 7 bases remaining between them. CDR1 is SGHNT and CDR2 is YYREEE in the germline V gene (reference sequence). The CDR3 extends over 12 amino acids. CDR3 DNA: TGTGCCAGCAGCGATAACCCCTACGAGCAGTACTTC. This translates into CASSDNPYEQYF.

This clonotype was detected only a few times. This chain uses TRBV2 with TRBJ2-5; no reliable D call. CDR1 is SNHLY and CDR2 is FYNNEI in the germline V gene. Trimming removed 6 bases at V and 3 bases at J, with 11 bases between. CDR3 length: 13 residues. CDR3 in amino acids: CASSVRRKETQYF. For the CDR3, the DNA is TGTGCCAGCAGCGTTCGTAGGAAAGAGACCCAGTACTTC.

This chain's CDR3 is CSARRRPWGSNQPQHF. CDR3 DNA: TGCAGTGCTAGGAGGCGACCATGGGGGAGCAATCAGCCCCAGCATTTT. The V gene is TRBV20-1, the J gene TRBJ1-5, with D tentatively TRBD1 (5 bases). Germline CDR1 reads DFQATT; CDR2 reads SNEGSKA (reference sequence). Trimming left V 3 bases short and J 1 base short, with 16 bases between. The CDR3 contains 16 residues.

This clonotype was seen more than once but under ten times. This rearrangement joins TRBV2 to TRBJ2-7; D unclear. Germline V gene data show CDR1 as SNHLY and CDR2 as FYNNEI. The CDR3 consists of 13 residues. Trimming shortened V by 3 bases and J by 9 bases, and 15 bases separated the two germline ends. CDR3 sequence: CASSDVETSGQYF. The CDR3 DNA is TGTGCCAGCAGTGATGTAGAAACCTCGGGGCAGTACTTC.

This clonotype was recorded at least ten times. V and J are TRBV10-3 and TRBJ2-1; 9 nucleotides align to TRBD2. V was pared by 10 bases and J by 2 bases, with 3 bases of the junction left unmatched. The CDR3 is 13 residues long. CDR1 is ENHRY and CDR2 is SYGVKD in the germline V gene. The CDR3 region is CASRTSAYNEQFF. The CDR3 DNA is TGTGCCAGTCGGACTAGCGCCTACAATGAGCAGTTCTTC.

This chain uses TRBV9 with TRBJ2-1, with TRBD1 matching over 8 bases. This CDR3 is 14 amino acids long. Germline trimming cut 7 bases from V and 4 bases from J; bases unmatched to any gene: 7. The germline V gene encodes CDR1 SGDLS and CDR2 YYNGEE. The CDR3 reads CASQRGTGYNEQFF. DNA for the CDR3: TGTGCCAGCCAAAGAGGGACAGGTTACAATGAGCAGTTCTTC.

V is TRBV28 and J is TRBJ2-7; 7 bases line up with TRBD2. V gave up 4 bases and J gave up 0 bases; unmatched junction bases: 6. This CDR3 has 15 residues. Germline assignment: CDR1 MDHEN and CDR2 SYDVKM. The CDR3 is CASSSSGVSSYEQYF. CDR3 nucleotides: TGTGCCAGCAGTTCCAGCGGGGTAAGCTCCTACGAGCAGTACTTC.

The CDR3 DNA follows: TGTGCCAGCAGTTTAGCTAATACGAGGACAGGGGCCGAGCAGTACTTC. Translation gives CASSLANTRTGAEQYF. The chain uses TRBV12-3 or TRBV12-4 and TRBJ2-7, with 9 bases identical to TRBD1. CDR3 size: 16 residues. Unmatched junction bases numbered 9, after V lost 0 bases and J lost 6 bases.

This clonotype appeared a few times. The genes are TRBV20-1 and TRBJ2-7; D is perhaps TRBD1 or TRBD2 (6 bases each). Trimming pared 6 bases from V and 4 bases from J, leaving 19 bases between. Germline V gives CDR1 DFQATT, CDR2 SNEGSKA (reference sequence). The CDR3 loop spans 14 amino acids. CDR3 coding DNA: TGCAGTGCCATTCAACCAACAGGGAGGTACGAGCAGTACTTC. Translated: CSAIQPTGRYEQYF.

This clonotype appeared many times. The V and J genes are TRBV24-1 and TRBJ2-3, with 7 bases aligning to TRBD2. In germline, CDR1 is KGHDR, CDR2 SFDVKD. The length of the CDR3 is 15 residues. V dropped 5 bases and J dropped 9; count of bases not matched to a gene: 13. The CDR3 DNA follows: TGTGCCACCAGTGGGGTCGCGGCGGGAGAGTTGACGCAGTATTTT. It translates to CATSGVAAGELTQYF.

This clonotype appeared once. This chain uses TRBV4-3 with TRBJ2-1; 13 bases fit TRBD2. The CDR3 runs 17 residues. Germline V gives CDR1 LGHNA, CDR2 YSLEER. The junction had 6 bases not matched to a gene; V was cut back by 0 bases and J by 7 bases. Here the CDR3 reads CASSQEGPGLAGNEQFF. Written as DNA, the CDR3 is TGCGCCAGCAGCCAAGAGGGTCCGGGACTAGCGGGGAATGAGCAGTTCTTC.

A few counts support this clonotype. This sequence joins TRBV5-1 and TRBJ2-3, with D unclear. Germline loops: CDR1 SGHRS, CDR2 YFSETQ. Trimming cost V 0 bases and J 3 bases, with 14 bases left between them. The length of the CDR3 is 16 residues. The CDR3 nucleotides are TGCGCCAGCAGCTTGGCACTTTCTAGACGTACAGATACGCAGTATTTT. It codes for CASSLALSRRTDTQYF.

The chain couples TRBV4-2 to TRBJ2-7; D not resolved. The V and J ends lost 0 bases and 1 base respectively, with 7 bases between them. This CDR3 spans 14 amino acids. The germline CDR1 and CDR2 sequences are LGHNA and YNFKEQ. The DNA for the CDR3 is TGTGCCAGCAGCCAAGAGGTCGAATCCTACGAGCAGTACTTC. It encodes CASSQEVESYEQYF.

Many counts were recorded for this clonotype. The V gene is TRBV24-1, the J gene TRBJ2-1; D might be TRBD2 (5 bases). Germline-derived CDR1 and CDR2 are KGHDR and SFDVKD. The CDR3 extends over 15 amino acids. The V end was cut by 0 bases, the J end by 5 bases, with 10 bases between. CDR3 DNA: TGTGCCACCAGTGATTTGTATCCGGGAAACAATGAGCAGTTCTTC. It specifies CATSDLYPGNNEQFF.

In its sample, this clonotype was seen a few times. This chain uses TRBV27 with TRBJ2-1; 8 bases line up with TRBD2. Germline V gene sequence: CDR1 MNHEY, CDR2 SMNVEV (reference sequence). V dropped 6 bases and J dropped 10; count of bases not matched to a gene: 14. The CDR3 is made up of 15 amino acids. CDR3: CASSPVRGGLGEQFF. The CDR3 region has the DNA TGTGCCAGCAGCCCCGTCCGGGGGGGCCTTGGGGAGCAGTTCTTC.

This clonotype was found many times. The V call is TRBV7-2, the J call TRBJ2-3, with D maybe TRBD1 (6 bases). The germline V and J ends were trimmed by 4 bases and 0 bases, with 14 bases remaining between them. Per germline, CDR1 SGHTA and CDR2 FQGNSA. The CDR3 runs 16 residues. The CDR3 DNA sequence: TGTGCCAGCAGCTCCCTTCCGGGACAAAGCACAGATACGCAGTATTTT. Its protein is CASSSLPGQSTDTQYF.

This clonotype was seen only a few times. The chain couples TRBV3-1 to TRBJ2-4; possibly TRBD1 or TRBD2 for D (5 bases each). Germline V gene sequence: CDR1 LGHDT, CDR2 YNNKEL (reference sequence). The V and J ends lost 1 base and 3 bases respectively, with 13 bases between them. The CDR3 totals 16 residues. The CDR3 spells CASSQGRRGDKNIQYF. The DNA of the CDR3 is TGTGCCAGCAGCCAAGGAAGACGAGGGGACAAAAACATTCAGTACTTC.